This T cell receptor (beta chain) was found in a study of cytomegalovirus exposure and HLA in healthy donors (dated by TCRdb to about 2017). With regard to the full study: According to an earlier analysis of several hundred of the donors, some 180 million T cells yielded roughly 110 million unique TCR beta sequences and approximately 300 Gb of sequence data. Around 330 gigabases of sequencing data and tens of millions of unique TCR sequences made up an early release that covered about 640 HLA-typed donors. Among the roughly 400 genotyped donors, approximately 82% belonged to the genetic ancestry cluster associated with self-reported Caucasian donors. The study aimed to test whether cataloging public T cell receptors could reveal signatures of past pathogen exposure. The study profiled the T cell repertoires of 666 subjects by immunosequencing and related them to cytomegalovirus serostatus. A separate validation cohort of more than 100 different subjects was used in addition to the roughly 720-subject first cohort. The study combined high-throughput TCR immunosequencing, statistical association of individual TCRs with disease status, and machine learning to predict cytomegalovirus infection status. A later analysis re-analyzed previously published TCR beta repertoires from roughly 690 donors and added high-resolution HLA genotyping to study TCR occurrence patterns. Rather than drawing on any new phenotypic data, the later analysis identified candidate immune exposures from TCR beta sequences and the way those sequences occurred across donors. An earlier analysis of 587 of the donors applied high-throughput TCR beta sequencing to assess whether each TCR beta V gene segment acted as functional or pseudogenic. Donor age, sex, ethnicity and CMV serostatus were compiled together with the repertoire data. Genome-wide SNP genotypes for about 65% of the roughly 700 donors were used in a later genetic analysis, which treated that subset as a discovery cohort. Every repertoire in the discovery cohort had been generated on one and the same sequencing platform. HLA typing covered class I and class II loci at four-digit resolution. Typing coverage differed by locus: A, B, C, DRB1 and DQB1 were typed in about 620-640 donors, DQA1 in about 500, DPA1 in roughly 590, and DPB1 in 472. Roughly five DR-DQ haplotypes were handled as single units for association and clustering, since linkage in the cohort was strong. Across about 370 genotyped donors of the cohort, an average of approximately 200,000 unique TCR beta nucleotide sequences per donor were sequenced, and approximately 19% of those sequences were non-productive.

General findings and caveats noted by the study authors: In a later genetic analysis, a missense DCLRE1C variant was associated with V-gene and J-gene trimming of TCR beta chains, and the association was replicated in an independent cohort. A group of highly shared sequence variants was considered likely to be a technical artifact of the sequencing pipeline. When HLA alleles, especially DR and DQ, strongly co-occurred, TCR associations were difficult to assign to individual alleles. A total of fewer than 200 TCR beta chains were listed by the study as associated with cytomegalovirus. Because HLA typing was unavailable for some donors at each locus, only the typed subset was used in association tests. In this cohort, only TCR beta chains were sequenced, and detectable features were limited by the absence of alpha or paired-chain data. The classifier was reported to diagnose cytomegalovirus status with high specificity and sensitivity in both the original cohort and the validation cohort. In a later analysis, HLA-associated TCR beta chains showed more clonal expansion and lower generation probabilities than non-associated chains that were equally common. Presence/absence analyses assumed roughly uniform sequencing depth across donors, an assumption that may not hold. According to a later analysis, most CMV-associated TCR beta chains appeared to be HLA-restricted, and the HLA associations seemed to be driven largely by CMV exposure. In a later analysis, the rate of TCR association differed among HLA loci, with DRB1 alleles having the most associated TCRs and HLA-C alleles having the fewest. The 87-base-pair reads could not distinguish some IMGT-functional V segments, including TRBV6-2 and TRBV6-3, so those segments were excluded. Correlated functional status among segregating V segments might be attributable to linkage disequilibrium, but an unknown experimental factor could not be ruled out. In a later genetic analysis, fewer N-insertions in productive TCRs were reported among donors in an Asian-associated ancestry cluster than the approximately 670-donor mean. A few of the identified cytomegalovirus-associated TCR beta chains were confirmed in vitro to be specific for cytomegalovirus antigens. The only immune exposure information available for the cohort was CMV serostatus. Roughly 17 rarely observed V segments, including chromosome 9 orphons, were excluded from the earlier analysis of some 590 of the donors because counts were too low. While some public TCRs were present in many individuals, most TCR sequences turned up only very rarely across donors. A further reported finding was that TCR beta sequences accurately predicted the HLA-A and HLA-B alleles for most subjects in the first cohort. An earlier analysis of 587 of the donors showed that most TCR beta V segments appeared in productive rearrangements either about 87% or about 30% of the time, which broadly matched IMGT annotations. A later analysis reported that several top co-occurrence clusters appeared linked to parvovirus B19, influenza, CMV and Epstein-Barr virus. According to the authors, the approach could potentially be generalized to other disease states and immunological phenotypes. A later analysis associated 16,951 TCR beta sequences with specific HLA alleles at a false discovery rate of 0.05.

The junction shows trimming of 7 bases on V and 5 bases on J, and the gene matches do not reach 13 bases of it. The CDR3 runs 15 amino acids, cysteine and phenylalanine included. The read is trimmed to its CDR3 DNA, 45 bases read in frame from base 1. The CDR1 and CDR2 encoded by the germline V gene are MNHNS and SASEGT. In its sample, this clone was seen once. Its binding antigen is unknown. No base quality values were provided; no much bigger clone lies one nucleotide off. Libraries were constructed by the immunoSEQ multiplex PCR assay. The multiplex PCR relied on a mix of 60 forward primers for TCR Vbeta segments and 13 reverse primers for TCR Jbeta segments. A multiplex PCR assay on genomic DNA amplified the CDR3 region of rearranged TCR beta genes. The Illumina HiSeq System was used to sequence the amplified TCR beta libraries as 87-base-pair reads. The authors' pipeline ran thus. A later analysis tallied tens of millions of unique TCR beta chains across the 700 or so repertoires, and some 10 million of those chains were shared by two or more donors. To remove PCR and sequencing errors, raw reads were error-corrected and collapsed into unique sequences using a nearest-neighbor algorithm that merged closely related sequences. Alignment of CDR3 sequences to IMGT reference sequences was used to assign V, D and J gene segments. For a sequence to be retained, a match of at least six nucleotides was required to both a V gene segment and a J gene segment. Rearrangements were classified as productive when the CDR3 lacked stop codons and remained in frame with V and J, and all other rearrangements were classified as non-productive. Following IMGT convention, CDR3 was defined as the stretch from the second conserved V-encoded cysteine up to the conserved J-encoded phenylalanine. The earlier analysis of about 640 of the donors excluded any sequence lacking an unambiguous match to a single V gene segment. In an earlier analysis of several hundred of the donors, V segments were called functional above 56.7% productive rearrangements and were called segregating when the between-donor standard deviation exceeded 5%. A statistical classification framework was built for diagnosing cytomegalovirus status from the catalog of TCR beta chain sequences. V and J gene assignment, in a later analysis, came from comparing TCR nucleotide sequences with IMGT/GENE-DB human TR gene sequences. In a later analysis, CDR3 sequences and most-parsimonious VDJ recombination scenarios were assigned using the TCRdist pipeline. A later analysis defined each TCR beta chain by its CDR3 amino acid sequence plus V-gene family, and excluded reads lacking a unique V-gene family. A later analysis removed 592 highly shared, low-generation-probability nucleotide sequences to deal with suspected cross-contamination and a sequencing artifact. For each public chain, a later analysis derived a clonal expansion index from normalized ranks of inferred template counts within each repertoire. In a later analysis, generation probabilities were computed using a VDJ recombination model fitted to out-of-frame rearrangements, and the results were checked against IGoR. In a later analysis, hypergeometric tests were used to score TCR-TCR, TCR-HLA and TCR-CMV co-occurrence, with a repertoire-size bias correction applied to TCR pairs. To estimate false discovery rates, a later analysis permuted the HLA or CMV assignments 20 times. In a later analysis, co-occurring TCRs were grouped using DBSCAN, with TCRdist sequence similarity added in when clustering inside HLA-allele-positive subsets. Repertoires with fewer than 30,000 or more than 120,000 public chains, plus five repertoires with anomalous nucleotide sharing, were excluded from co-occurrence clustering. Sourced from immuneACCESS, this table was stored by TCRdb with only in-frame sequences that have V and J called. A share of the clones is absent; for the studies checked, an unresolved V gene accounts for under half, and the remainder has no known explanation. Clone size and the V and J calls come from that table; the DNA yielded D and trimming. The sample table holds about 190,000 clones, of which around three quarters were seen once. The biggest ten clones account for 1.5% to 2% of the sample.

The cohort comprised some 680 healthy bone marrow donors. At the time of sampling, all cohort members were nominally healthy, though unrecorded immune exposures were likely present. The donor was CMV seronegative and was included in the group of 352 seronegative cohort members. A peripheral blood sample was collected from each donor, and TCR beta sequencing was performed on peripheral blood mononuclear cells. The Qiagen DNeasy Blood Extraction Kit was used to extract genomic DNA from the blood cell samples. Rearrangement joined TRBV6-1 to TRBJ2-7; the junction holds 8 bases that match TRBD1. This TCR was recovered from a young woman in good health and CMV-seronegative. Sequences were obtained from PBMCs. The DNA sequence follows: TGTGCCAGCAAGAGCCGGGACAGGACATGGGACGAGCAGTACTTC. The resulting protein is CASKSRDRTWDEQYF.